This T cell receptor beta chain was identified during a study of early T cells in non-severe SARS-CoV-2 infection. Across the study: Sequencing used unsorted whole-blood bulk RNA, so chains lack pairing. Study results and limitations: Matching with VDJdb favored anti-spike CD8 responses (missing private and CD4 specificities).

TCRdb used MiXCR to reprocess the 5' RACE reads, holding one entry per CDR3 protein. The sample gives 50,000 to 60,000 distinct CDR3 sequences, around 12% of which show up once; 1.4% is in the top ten. This clonotype was seen at least ten times. Its antigen is currently unknown. This CDR3 comprises 14 residues. The V gene lost 1 base and the J gene lost 4 bases, with 10 bases spanning the gap. The V gene's germline CDR1 is SEHNR and CDR2 FQNEAQ (reference sequence). V usage is TRBV7-9 and J usage is TRBJ1-2, with D uncertain. Sequenced material: whole blood. This TCR came from an adult who was a healthcare worker with PCR-confirmed SARS-CoV-2 infection or an uninfected control (not recorded which). In DNA form, the CDR3 reads TGTGCCAGCAGCTTAGAGGCAGGTACCTATGGCTACACCTTC. This translates into CASSLEAGTYGYTF.